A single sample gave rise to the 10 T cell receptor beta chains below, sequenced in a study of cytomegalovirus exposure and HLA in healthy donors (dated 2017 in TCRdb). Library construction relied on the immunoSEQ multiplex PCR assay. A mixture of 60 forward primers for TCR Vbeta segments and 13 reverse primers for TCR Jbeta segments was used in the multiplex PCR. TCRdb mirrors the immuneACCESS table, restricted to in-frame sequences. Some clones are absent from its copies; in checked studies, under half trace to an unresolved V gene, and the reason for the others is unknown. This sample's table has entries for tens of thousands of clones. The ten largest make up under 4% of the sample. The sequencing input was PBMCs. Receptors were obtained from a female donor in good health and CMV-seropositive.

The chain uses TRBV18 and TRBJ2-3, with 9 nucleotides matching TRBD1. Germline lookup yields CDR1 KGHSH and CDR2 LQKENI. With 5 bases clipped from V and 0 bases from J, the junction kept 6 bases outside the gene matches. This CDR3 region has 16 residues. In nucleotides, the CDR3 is TGTGCCAGCTCAAAGGACAGGGGTCGTAGCACAGATACGCAGTATTTT. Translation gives CASSKDRGRSTDTQYF.

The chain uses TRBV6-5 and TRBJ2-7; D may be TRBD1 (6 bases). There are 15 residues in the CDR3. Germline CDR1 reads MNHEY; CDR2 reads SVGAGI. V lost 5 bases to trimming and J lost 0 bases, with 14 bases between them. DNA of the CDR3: TGTGCCAGCAGTAACCAAGGGGGAACCTCCTACGAGCAGTACTTC. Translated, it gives CASSNQGGTSYEQYF.

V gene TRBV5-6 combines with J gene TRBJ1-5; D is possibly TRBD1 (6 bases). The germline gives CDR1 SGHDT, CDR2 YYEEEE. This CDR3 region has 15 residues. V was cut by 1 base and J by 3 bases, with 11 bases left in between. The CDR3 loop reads CASSLLGQHNQPQHF. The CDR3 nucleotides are TGTGCCAGCAGCTTGTTAGGACAGCACAATCAGCCCCAGCATTTT.

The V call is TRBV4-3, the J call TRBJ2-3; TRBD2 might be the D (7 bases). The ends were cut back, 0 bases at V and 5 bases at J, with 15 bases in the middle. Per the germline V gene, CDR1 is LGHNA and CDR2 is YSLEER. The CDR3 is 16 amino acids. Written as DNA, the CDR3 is TGCGCCAGCAGCCAAGAATTCCGGGGGGCGGTAGATACGCAGTATTTT. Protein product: CASSQEFRGAVDTQYF.

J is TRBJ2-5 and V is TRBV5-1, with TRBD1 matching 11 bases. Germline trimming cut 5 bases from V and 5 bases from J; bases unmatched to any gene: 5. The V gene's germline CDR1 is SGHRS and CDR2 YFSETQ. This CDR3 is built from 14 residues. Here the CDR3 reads CASRIGTGGETQYF. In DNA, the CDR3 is TGCGCCAGCAGAATCGGGACAGGGGGGGAGACCCAGTACTTC. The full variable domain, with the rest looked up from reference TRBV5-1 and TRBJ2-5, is KAGVTQTPRYLIKTRGQQVTLSCSPISGHRSVSWYQQTPGQGLQFLFEYFSETQRNKGNFPGRFSGRQFSNSRSEMNVSTLELGDSALYLCASRIGTGGETQYFGPGTRLLVL.

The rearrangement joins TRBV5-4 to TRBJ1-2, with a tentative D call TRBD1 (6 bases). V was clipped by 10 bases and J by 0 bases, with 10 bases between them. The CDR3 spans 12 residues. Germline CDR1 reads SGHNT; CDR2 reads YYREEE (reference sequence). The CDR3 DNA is TGTGCCGGGGGGGCGCCTAACTATGGCTACACCTTC. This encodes CAGGAPNYGYTF.

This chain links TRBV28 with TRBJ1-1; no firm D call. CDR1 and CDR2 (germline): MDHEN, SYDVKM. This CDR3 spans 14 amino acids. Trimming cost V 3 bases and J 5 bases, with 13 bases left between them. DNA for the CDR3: TGTGCCAGCAGTTTTCCTCGGGTGGGTACTGAAGCTTTCTTT. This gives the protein CASSFPRVGTEAFF.

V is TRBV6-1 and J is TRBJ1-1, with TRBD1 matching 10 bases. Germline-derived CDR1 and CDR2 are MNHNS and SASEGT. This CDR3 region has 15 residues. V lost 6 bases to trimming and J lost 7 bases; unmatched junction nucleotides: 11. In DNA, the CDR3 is TGTGCCAGCAGAGCCCCGACAGGGGGCTATGATGAAGCTTTCTTT. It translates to CASRAPTGGYDEAFF.

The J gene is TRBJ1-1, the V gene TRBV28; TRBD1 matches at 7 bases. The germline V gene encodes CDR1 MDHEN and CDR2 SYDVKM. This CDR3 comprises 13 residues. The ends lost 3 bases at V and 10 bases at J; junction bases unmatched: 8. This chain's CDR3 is CASSFPGQLGAFF. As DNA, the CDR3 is TGTGCCAGCAGTTTCCCGGGACAGTTGGGAGCTTTCTTT.

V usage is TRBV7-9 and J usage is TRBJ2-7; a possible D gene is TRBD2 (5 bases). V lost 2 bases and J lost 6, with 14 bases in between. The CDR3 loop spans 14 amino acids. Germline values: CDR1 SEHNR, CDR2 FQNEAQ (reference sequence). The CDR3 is CASSLRLAGSEQYF. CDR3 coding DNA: TGTGCCAGCAGCTTACGGCTAGCAGGTAGCGAGCAGTACTTC.